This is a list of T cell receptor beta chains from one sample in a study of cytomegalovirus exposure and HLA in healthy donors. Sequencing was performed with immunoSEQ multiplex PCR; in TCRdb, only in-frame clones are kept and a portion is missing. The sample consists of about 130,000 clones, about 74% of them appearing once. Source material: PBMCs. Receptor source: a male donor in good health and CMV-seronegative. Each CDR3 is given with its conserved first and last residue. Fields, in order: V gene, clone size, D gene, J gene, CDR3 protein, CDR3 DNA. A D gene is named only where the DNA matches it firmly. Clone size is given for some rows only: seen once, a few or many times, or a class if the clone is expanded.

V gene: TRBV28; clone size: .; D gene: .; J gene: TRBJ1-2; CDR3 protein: CASSPTQQGRGYTF; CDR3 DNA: TGTGCCAGCAGTCCCACCCAACAGGGTCGTGGCTACACCTTC
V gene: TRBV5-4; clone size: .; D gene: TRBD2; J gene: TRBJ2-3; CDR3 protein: CASSLGLAGGSDTQYF; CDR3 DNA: TGTGCCAGCAGCTTGGGACTAGCGGGAGGTTCAGATACGCAGTATTTT
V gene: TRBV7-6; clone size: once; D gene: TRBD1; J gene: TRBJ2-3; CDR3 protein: CASSSTGGGGTDTQYF; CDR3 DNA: TGTGCCAGCAGCTCAACAGGGGGCGGCGGCACAGATACGCAGTATTTT
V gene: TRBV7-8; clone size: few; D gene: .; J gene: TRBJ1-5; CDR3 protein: CASSVGGAGRYSNQPQHF; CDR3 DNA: TGTGCCAGCAGTGTAGGGGGGGCAGGAAGATATAGCAATCAGCCCCAGCATTTT
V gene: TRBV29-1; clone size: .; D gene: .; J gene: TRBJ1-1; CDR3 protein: CSISTTGFVSTEAFF; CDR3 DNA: TGCAGCATCTCAACTACAGGGTTTGTCAGCACTGAAGCTTTCTTT
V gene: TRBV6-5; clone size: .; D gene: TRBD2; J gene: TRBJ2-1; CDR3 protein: CASSSQRGGNEQFF; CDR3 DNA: TGTGCCAGCAGTTCACAACGCGGGGGGAATGAGCAGTTCTTC
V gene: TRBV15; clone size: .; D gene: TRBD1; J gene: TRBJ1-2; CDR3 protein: CATSSGTGGTYGYTF; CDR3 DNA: TGTGCCACCAGTTCCGGGACAGGGGGTACCTATGGCTACACCTTC
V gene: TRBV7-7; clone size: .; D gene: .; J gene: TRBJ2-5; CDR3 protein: CASSLGWAATETQYF; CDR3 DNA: TGTGCTAGCAGCTTAGGGTGGGCAGCTACGGAGACCCAGTACTTC
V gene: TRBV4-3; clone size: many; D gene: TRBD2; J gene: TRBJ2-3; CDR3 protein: CASSQELAGGTDTQYF; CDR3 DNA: TGCGCCAGCAGCCAAGAACTAGCGGGGGGTACAGATACGCAGTATTTT
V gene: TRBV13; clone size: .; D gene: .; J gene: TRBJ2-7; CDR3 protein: CASSSLSGLYEQYF; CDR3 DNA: TGTGCCAGCAGCTCCCTATCTGGTTTGTACGAGCAGTACTTC
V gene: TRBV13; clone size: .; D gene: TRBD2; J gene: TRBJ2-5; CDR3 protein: CASMAGGEETQYF; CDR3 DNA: TGTGCCAGCATGGCGGGGGGAGAAGAGACCCAGTACTTC
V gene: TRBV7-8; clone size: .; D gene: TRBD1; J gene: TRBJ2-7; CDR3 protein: CASSPRQGTAYEQYF; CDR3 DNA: TGTGCCAGCAGCCCTCGACAGGGGACGGCCTACGAGCAGTACTTC
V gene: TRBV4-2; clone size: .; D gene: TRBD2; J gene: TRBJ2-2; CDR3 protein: CASRGTRGGELFF; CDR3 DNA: TGTGCCAGCAGAGGGACTAGGGGAGGGGAGCTGTTTTTT
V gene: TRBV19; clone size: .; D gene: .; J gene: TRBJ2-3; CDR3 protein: CASSIPRFDADTQYF; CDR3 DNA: TGTGCCAGTAGTATCCCCAGGTTCGACGCAGATACGCAGTATTTT
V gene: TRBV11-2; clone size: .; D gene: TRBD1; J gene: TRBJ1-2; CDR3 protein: CASSLQGGAGYGYTF; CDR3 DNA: TGTGCCAGCAGCTTACAAGGGGGCGCCGGCTATGGCTACACCTTC
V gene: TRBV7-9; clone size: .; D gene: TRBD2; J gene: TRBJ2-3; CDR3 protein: CASTEGLAGGRTDTQYF; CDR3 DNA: TGTGCCAGCACGGAAGGACTAGCGGGAGGTAGGACAGATACGCAGTATTTT
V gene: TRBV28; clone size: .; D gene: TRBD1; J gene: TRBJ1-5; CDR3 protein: CASRLPGTGGQPQHF; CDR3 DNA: TGTGCCAGCCGTCTACCCGGGACAGGAGGTCAGCCCCAGCATTTT
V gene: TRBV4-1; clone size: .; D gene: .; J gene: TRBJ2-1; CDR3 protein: CASSEDLAEFSYNEQFF; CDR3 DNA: TGCGCCAGCAGCGAAGATTTAGCGGAGTTCTCCTACAATGAGCAGTTCTTC
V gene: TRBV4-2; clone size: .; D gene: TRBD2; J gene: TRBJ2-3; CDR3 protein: CASSQRLGGGTDTQYF; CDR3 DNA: TGTGCCAGCAGCCAACGACTCGGGGGGGGCACAGATACGCAGTATTTT
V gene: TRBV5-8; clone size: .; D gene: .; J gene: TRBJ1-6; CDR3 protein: CASSPGQPNSPLHF; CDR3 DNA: TGTGCCAGCAGCCCCGGACAGCCTAATTCACCCCTCCACTTT
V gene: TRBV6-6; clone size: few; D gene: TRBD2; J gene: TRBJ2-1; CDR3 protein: CASSRIAGGRVEQFF; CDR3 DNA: TGTGCCAGCAGCCGAATAGCGGGAGGGCGGGTTGAGCAGTTCTTC
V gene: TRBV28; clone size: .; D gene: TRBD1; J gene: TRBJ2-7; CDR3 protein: CASSFGTGSTYEQYF; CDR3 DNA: TGTGCCAGCAGTTTCGGGACAGGGAGTACGTACGAGCAGTACTTC
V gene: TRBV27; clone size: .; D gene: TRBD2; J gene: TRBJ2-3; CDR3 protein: CASSASGEGVYSTDTQYF; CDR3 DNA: TGTGCCAGCAGTGCGAGCGGGGAGGGAGTTTATAGCACAGATACGCAGTATTTT
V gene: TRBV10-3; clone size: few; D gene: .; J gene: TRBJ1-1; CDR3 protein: CAISAERGLNTEAFF; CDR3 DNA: TGTGCCATCAGCGCGGAAAGAGGGTTGAACACTGAAGCTTTCTTT
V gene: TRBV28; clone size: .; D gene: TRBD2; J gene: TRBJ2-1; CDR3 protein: CASSLPGGSSYNEQFF; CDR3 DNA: TGTGCCAGCAGTTTACCGGGGGGGAGCTCCTACAATGAGCAGTTCTTC
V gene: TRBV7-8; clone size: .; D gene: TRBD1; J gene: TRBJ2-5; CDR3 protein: CASSLAGDSQETQYF; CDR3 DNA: TGTGCCAGCAGCTTGGCTGGGGACAGCCAAGAGACCCAGTACTTC
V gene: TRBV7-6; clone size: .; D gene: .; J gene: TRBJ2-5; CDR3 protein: CATGETQYF; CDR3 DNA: TGTGCCACCGGGGAGACCCAGTACTTC
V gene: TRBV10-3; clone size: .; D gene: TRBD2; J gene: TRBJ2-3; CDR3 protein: CAISGELAGADTQYF; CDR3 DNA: TGTGCCATCAGTGGCGAGCTAGCGGGGGCAGATACGCAGTATTTT
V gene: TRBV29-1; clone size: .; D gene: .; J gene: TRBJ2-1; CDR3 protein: CSVEAPSRLSYNEQFF; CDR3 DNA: TGCAGCGTTGAAGCCCCAAGCCGTTTATCCTACAATGAGCAGTTCTTC
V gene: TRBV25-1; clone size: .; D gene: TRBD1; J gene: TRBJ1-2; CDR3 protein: CASSNSGGNYGYTF; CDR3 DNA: TGTGCCAGCAGTAACTCAGGGGGCAACTATGGCTACACCTTC
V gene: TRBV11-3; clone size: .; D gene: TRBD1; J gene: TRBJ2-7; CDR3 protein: CASSGTGDEQYF; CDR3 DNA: TGTGCCAGCAGCGGGACAGGGGACGAGCAGTACTTC
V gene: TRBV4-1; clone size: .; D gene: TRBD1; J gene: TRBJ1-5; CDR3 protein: CASSRGTADQPQHF; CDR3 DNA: TGCGCCAGCAGCCGAGGGACAGCCGATCAGCCCCAGCATTTT
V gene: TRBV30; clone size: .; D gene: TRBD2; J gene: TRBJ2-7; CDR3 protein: CAWRGEVTSGSYEQYF; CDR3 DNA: TGTGCCTGGAGGGGGGAAGTGACTAGCGGCTCCTACGAGCAGTACTTC
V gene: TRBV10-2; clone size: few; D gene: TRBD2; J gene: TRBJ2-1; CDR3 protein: CASRKRGGNEQFF; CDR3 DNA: TGCGCCAGCAGGAAGCGGGGGGGTAATGAGCAGTTCTTC
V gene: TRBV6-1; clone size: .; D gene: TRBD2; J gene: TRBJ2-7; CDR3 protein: CASHHRGDIRYEQYF; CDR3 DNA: TGTGCCAGCCACCACCGGGGGGATATTCGCTACGAGCAGTACTTC
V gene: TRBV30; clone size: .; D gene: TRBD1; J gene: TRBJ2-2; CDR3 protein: CAWSVLDRGQGGELFF; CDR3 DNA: TGTGCCTGGAGTGTTTTGGACAGGGGGCAGGGCGGGGAGCTGTTTTTT
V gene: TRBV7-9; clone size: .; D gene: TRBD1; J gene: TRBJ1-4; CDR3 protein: CASSLMTGPATNEKLFF; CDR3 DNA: TGTGCCAGCAGCTTAATGACAGGGCCCGCGACTAATGAAAAACTGTTTTTT
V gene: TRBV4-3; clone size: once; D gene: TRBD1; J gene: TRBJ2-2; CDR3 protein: CASSQATGAPNTGELFF; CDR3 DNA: TGCGCCAGCAGCCAGGCAACAGGGGCCCCGAACACCGGGGAGCTGTTTTTT
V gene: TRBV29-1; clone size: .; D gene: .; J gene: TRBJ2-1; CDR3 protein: CSVGLGGGNEQFF; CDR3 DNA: TGCAGCGTTGGATTGGGAGGAGGCAATGAGCAGTTCTTC
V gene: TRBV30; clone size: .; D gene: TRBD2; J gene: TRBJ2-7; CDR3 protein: CAHGTSGFDEQYF; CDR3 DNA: TGTGCACACGGGACTAGCGGGTTTGACGAGCAGTACTTC
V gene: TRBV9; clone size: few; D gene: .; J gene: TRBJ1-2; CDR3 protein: CASSVSREANGYTF; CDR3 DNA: TGTGCCAGCAGCGTATCCAGGGAGGCCAATGGCTACACCTTC
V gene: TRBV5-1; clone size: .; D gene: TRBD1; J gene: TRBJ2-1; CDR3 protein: CASRPRLTGVLYNEQFF; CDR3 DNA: TGCGCCAGCAGACCCCGCCTGACAGGGGTCCTTTACAATGAGCAGTTCTTC
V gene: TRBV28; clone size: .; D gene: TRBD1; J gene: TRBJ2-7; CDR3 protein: CASSFLDRGQGEQYF; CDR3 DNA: TGTGCCAGCAGTTTCCTGGACAGGGGGCAGGGCGAGCAGTACTTC
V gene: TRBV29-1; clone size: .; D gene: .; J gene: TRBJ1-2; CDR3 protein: CSVEDTRDRGADYGYTF; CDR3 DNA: TGCAGCGTTGAAGATACACGCGATCGGGGAGCCGACTATGGCTACACCTTC
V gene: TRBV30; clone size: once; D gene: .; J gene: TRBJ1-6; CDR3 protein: CAWTVDNSYNSPLHF; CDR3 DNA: TGTGCCTGGACTGTAGACAATTCCTATAATTCACCCCTCCACTTT
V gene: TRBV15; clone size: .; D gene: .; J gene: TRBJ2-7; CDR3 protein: CATSRGTTGYEQYF; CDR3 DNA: TGTGCCACCAGCCGGGGGACGACGGGCTACGAGCAGTACTTC
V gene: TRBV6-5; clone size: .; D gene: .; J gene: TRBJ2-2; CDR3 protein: CASMIGAMAGELFF; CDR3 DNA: TGTGCCAGCATGATTGGGGCCATGGCCGGGGAGCTGTTTTTT
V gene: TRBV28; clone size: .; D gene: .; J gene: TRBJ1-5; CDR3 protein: CASSIGSRGGHQPQHF; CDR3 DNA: TGTGCCAGCAGTATAGGGAGTCGAGGAGGTCATCAGCCCCAGCATTTT
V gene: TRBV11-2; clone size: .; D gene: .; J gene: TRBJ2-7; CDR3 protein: CASSPQGRVYEQYF; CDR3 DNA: TGTGCCAGCAGCCCACAGGGCCGAGTCTACGAGCAGTACTTC
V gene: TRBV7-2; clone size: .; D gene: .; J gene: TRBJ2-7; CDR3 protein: CASSLRGNVPYEQYF; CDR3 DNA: TGTGCCAGCAGCCTTCGGGGAAATGTACCTTACGAGCAGTACTTC
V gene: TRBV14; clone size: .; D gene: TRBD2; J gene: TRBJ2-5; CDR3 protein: CASSPLAGGYQETQYF; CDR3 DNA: TGTGCCAGCAGCCCCCTAGCGGGGGGGTACCAAGAGACCCAGTACTTC
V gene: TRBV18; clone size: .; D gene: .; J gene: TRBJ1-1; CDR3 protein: CASSPIADMNTEAFF; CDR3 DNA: TGTGCCAGCTCACCAATAGCGGATATGAACACTGAAGCTTTCTTT
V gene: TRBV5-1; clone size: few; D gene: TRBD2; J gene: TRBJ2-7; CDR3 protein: CASSRSGRGYEQYF; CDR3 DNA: TGCGCCAGCAGCCGGTCAGGGAGGGGCTACGAGCAGTACTTC
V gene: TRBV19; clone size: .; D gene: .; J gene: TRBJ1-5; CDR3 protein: CASSRSGQGNQPQHF; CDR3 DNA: TGTGCCAGTAGTCGTTCCGGCCAGGGCAATCAGCCCCAGCATTTT
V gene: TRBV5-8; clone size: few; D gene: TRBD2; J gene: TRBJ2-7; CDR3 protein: CASSSSGRKSYEQYF; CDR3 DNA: TGTGCCAGCAGTTCTAGCGGGAGGAAGTCCTACGAGCAGTACTTC